This entry lists 15 T cell receptor beta chains sequenced from one sample in a study of blood T cell repertoires in COVID-19. Profiling relied on immunoSEQ multiplex PCR, and the TCRdb table lists in-frame clones only, not all of them. Among approximately 300,000 clones, 80% to 90% were seen once, and the ten largest hold roughly 3.6%. Material for sequencing was peripheral blood. The receptors originated from a woman aged 40 to 50 with acute or convalescent COVID-19.

This sequence joins TRBV7-8 and TRBJ1-5; D gene ambiguous. The V end was cut by 3 bases, the J end by 1 base, with 7 bases between. CDR3 length equals 14 residues. Germline CDR1 reads SGHVS; CDR2 reads FQNEAQ. CDR3 sequence (DNA): TGTGCCAGCAGCTTTCGGGGAAGCAATCAGCCCCAGCATTTT. Translation: CASSFRGSNQPQHF.

The rearrangement joins TRBV18 to TRBJ1-5; the match to TRBD1 covers 7 bases. CDR3 length equals 15 residues. The germline V gene encodes CDR1 KGHSH and CDR2 LQKENI. J lost 5 bases, V lost 3 bases, and 7 bases had no gene match. CDR3: CASSPTGAGDQPQHF. The CDR3 bases are TGTGCCAGCTCACCTACAGGGGCAGGGGATCAGCCCCAGCATTTT.

This chain connects TRBV14 to TRBJ1-2; D gene uncertain. CDR3 length: 13 amino acids. The V and J ends lost 1 base and 4 bases respectively, with 7 bases between them. Germline V CDR1 and CDR2: SGHDN, FVKESK. The CDR3 sequence is CASSQGRFYGYTF. In DNA, the CDR3 is TGTGCCAGCAGCCAAGGCAGATTCTATGGCTACACCTTC.

This clone was detected a few times. The chain carries TRBV9 and TRBJ2-7, with D possibly TRBD1 on 5 matching bases. Germline V gene lookup returns CDR1 SGDLS and CDR2 YYNGEE. The CDR3 totals 13 residues. V lost 6 bases and J lost 2, with 12 bases in between. The CDR3 spells CASNQGFPYEQYV. The CDR3 DNA reads as TGTGCCAGCAACCAGGGTTTCCCCTACGAGCAGTACGTC.

This chain joins TRBV18 and TRBJ1-1; TRBD1 matches at 8 bases. With 6 bases clipped from V and 3 bases from J, the junction kept 3 bases outside the gene matches. The CDR3 sequence is 13 residues long. Germline V CDR1 and CDR2: KGHSH, LQKENI. The CDR3 DNA sequence: TGTGCCAGCTCTGAGACAGGGGACACTGAAGCTTTCTTT. Its protein product is CASSETGDTEAFF.

The V call is TRBV5-6, the J call TRBJ2-7; 10 nucleotides line up with TRBD1. Germline V gives CDR1 SGHDT, CDR2 YYEEEE. CDR3 length: 16 residues. The DNA of the CDR3 is TGTGCCAGCAGCTTGTTTGTGACAGGGGGCTCCCACGAGCAGTACGTC. It encodes CASSLFVTGGSHEQYV.

This sequence joins TRBV10-2 and TRBJ1-4; tentative D call: TRBD1 (6 bases). Trimming removed 7 bases at V and 0 bases at J, with 15 bases between. The CDR3 spans 16 residues. The germline CDR1 and CDR2 sequences are WSHSY and SAAADI. The CDR3: CASTTDSDATNEKLFF. The CDR3 DNA is TGCGCCAGCACCACGGACAGCGATGCAACTAATGAAAAACTGTTTTTT.

V is TRBV3-1 (or the pseudogene TRBV3-2) and J is TRBJ2-3; TRBD1 matches 8 bases. Germline CDR1 LGHDT, CDR2 YNNKEL (reference sequence). V shed 3 bases, J shed 0 bases, and the junction held 5 bases outside the gene matches. The CDR3 loop spans 16 amino acids. This CDR3 is CASSHRWTGSTDTQYF. The DNA of the CDR3 is TGTGCCAGCAGCCACCGATGGACAGGGAGCACAGATACGCAGTATTTT.

The rearrangement joins TRBV6-1 to TRBJ1-1; D perhaps matches TRBD1 (6 bases). Germline V lookup: CDR1 MNHNS, CDR2 SASEGT. V was cut by 2 bases and J by 0 bases, with 25 bases left in between. CDR3 length: 20 amino acids. CDR3 nucleotides: TGTGCCAGCAGTGAATGGGTACTGTTGGACAGCACTTTCATGAACACTGAAGCTTTCTTT. This sequence encodes CASSEWVLLDSTFMNTEAFF.

The chain couples TRBV21-1 to TRBJ2-7; the table gives TRBD1 as D, unverified against the DNA. TRBV21-1 is assigned pseudogene status. This CDR3 is built from 18 residues. In nucleotides, the CDR3 is TGTGCCAGCAGCATTGTCCCTTACAGGGGGCTCGGAGCCTACGAGCAGTACGTC. This translates into CASSIVPYRGLGAYEQYV.

This chain links TRBV19 with TRBJ1-1; D remains ambiguous. The CDR3 length is 12 residues. Trimming cost V 3 bases and J 6 bases, with 8 bases left between them. Germline CDR1 reads LNHDA; CDR2 reads SQIVND (reference sequence). Written as DNA, the CDR3 is TGTGCCAGTAGTATGCCCGGAGCTGAAGCTTTCTTT. It is translated as CASSMPGAEAFF.

This clone has more than one count but fewer than ten. The rearrangement joins TRBV2 to TRBJ2-2; maybe TRBD2 (7 bases). The CDR3 totals 15 residues. Trimming shortened V by 6 bases and J by 0 bases, and 11 bases separated the two germline ends. Looked up from germline, CDR1 is SNHLY and CDR2 is FYNNEI. The CDR3 protein is CASRAGATNTGELFF. The CDR3 DNA follows: TGTGCCAGCAGGGCGGGGGCAACGAACACCGGGGAGCTGTTTTTT.

V and J are TRBV28 and TRBJ1-1; a possible D gene is TRBD1 (6 bases). CDR1 and CDR2 from the germline V gene are MDHEN and SYDVKM. The CDR3 contains 11 residues. The V and J ends lost 11 bases and 4 bases respectively, with 11 bases between them. The CDR3 spells CAGQGGTEAFF. Here the CDR3 DNA reads TGTGCCGGCCAAGGGGGCACTGAAGCTTTCTTT.

Only one count was recorded for this clone. The CDR3: CASSSTGLADTDTQYF. The CDR3 bases are TGCGCCAGCAGTTCAACGGGACTAGCGGACACAGATACGCAGTATTTT. This sequence joins TRBV4-1 and TRBJ2-3, with 11 positions matching TRBD2. CDR1 is MGHRA, CDR2 YSYEKL, per germline. The CDR3 is made up of 16 amino acids. V lost 6 bases and J lost 2; bases outside the gene matches: 7.

This clone has only one observation. V gene TRBV5-1 combines with J gene TRBJ1-2; the D gene is possibly TRBD1 (6 bases). Trimming took off 5 bases at V and 3 bases at J, with 14 bases between the two ends. CDR1 is SGHRS, CDR2 YFSETQ, per germline. The CDR3 consists of 14 residues. CDR3 loop: CASRQGISDYGYTF. The CDR3 DNA sequence: TGCGCCAGCAGACAGGGTATTTCGGACTATGGCTACACCTTC.